This T cell receptor (beta chain) was recorded in a study of CD8+CD57+ T cells in acquired aplastic anemia. Researchers used genomic DNA as the template to profile TCR beta VDJ and CDR3. TCRdb reprocessed the reads with MiXCR, giving one entry per CDR3 protein. The repertoire holds fewer than 150,000 distinct CDR3 sequences, with over 45% as singletons. Trimming cost V 4 bases and J 7 bases, with 16 bases left between them. Germline V gene sequence: CDR1 SQVTM, CDR2 ANQGSEA. CDR3 size: 13 residues. Material for sequencing was sorted CD4+, CD8+, or CD8+CD57+ T cells (not recorded which) from PBMCs. The chain couples TRBV29-1 to TRBJ2-5, with D tentatively TRBD1 (6 bases). This sequence was found in a human donor in good health, serving as a control. The DNA of the CDR3 is TGCAGCGTTGGGACAGTAAAAGAGTTGACCCAGTACTTC. Protein product: CSVGTVKELTQYF.